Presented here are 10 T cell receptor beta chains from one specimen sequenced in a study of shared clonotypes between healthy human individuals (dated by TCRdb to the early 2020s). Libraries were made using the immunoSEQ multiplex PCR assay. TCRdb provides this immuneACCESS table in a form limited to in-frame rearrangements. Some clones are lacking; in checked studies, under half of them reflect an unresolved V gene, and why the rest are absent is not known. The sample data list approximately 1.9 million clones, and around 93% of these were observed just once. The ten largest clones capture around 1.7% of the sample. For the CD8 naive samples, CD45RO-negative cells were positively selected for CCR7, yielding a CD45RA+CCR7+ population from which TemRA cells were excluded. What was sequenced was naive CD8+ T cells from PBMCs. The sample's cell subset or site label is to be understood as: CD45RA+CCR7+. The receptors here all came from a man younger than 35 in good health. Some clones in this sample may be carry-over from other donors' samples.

The CDR3 DNA follows: TGTGCCAGCAGTTTAACAGGTTCGAGGAACACTGAAGCTTTCTTT. Encoded protein: CASSLTGSRNTEAFF. This chain links TRBV2 with TRBJ1-1, with a tentative D call TRBD1 (5 bases). Per the germline V gene, CDR1 is SNHLY and CDR2 is FYNNEI. This CDR3 has 15 amino acids. V shed 5 bases and J shed 1 base, with 14 bases lying between them. The whole variable domain, remainder taken from reference TRBV2 and TRBJ1-1, is EPEVTQTPSHQVTQMGQEVILRCVPISNHLYFYWYRQILGQKVEFLVSFYNNEISEKSEIFDDQFSVERPDGSNFTLKIRSTKLEDSAMYFCASSLTGSRNTEAFFGQGTRLTVV.

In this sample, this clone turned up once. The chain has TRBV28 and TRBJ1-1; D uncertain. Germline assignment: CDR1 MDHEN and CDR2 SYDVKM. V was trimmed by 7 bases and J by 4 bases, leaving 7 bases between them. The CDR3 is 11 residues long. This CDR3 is CASIMSTEAFF. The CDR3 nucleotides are TGTGCCAGCATTATGTCCACTGAAGCTTTCTTT.

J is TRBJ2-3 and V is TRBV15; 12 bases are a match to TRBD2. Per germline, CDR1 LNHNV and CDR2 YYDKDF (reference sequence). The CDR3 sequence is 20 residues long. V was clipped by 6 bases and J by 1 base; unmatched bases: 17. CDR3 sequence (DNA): TGTGCCACCAGAAAGACGGGGCAGACACTAGCGGGAGGACGCACAGATACGCAGTATTTT. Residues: CATRKTGQTLAGGRTDTQYF.

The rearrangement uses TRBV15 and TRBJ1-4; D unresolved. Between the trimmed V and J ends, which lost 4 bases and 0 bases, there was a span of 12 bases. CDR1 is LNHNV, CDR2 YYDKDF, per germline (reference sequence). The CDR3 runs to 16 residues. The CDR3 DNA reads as TGTGCCACCAGCACGGAGGTGGGAGCAACTAATGAAAAACTGTTTTTT. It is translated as CATSTEVGATNEKLFF.

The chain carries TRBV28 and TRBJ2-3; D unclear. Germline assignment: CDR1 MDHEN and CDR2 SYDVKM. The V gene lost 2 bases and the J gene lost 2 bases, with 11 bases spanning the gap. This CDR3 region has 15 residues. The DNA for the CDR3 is TGTGCCAGCAGTTTAGATGGCGGAAACACAGATACGCAGTATTTT. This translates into CASSLDGGNTDTQYF.

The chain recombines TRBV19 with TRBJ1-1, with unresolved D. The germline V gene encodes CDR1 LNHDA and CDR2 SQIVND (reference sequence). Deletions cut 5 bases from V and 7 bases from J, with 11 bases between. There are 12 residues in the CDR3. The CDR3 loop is CASSFRTFEAFF. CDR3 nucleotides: TGTGCCAGTAGTTTCCGGACTTTTGAAGCTTTCTTT.

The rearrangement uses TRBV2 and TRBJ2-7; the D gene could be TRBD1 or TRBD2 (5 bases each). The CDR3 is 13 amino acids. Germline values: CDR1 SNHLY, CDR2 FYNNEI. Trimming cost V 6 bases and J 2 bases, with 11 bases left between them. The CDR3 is CASRGVEPYEQYF. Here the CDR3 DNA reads TGTGCCAGCAGGGGGGTGGAGCCCTACGAGCAGTACTTC.

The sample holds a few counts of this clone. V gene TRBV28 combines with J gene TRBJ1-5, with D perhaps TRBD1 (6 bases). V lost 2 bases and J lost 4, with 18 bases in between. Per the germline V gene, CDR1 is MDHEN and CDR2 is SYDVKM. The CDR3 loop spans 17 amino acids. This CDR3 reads CASSLGFRGRLNQPQHF. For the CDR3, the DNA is TGTGCCAGCAGTTTAGGGTTTCGGGGGCGTTTAAATCAGCCCCAGCATTTT.

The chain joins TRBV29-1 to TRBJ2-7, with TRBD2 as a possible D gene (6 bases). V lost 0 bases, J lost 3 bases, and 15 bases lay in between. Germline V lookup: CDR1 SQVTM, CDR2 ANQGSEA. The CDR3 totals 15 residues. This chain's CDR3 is CSVEDPLAEGYEQYF. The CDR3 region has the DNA TGCAGCGTTGAAGATCCATTGGCGGAGGGCTACGAGCAGTACTTC.

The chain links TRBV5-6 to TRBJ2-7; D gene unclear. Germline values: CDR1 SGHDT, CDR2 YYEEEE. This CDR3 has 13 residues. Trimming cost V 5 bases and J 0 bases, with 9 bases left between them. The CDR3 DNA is TGTGCCAGCAGGGTAACAGCCTCCTACGAGCAGTACTTC. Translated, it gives CASRVTASYEQYF.